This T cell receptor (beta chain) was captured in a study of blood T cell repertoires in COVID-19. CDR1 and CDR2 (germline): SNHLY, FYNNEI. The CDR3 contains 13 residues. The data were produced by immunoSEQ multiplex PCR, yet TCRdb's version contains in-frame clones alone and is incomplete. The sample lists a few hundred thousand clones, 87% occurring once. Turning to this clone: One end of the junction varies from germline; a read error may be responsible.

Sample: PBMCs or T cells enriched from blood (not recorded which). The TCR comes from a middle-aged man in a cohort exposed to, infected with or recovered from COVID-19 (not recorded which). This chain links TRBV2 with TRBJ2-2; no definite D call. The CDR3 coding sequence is TGTGCCAGCAGGGAAGACGCGGTTGGGGAGCTGTTTTTT. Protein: CASREDAVGELFF.